This is a list of T cell receptor beta chains from one sample in a study of blood T cell repertoires in COVID-19. Produced via immunoSEQ multiplex PCR; TCRdb's table is partial and in-frame only. Of approximately 140,000 clones in the sample, about 89% were seen once. The source material was peripheral blood. Receptor source: a man aged 45-65 years with active or convalescent COVID-19. CDR3s include the opening cysteine and the closing phenylalanine or tryptophan. D genes are given only for firm matches. Only part of the rows carry a size: once, few, many, or a class if the clone is expanded.

TGTGCCAGCAGTTTAAGGGTTGGGACAGGACTCTCCTACGAGCAGTACTTC | CASSLRVGTGLSYEQYF | - | TRBJ2-7 | TRBD1 | TRBV27 | 17
TGTGCCAGCAGCAGACCAGGACAGGCGGGGATACAAAATTTTGAAAAACTGTTTTTT | CASSRPGQAGIQNFEKLFF | - | TRBJ1-4 | - | TRBV21-1 | 19
TGTGCCAGCAGCTTAGAGGGGAACACGGACACTGAAGCTTTCTTT | CASSLEGNTDTEAFF | - | TRBJ1-1 | - | TRBV7-2 | 15
TGTGCCAGCAGCGTAGGAAGCGGGAGTTATGTTGAGACCCAGTACTTC | CASSVGSGSYVETQYF | - | TRBJ2-5 | TRBD2 | TRBV9 | 16
TGCGCCAGCAGTGAGGCTTATGGCCGAAACACTGAAGCTTTCTTT | CASSEAYGRNTEAFF | - | TRBJ1-1 | - | TRBV10-2 | 15
TGTGCCAGCAGTCTGGGTTCAGGGGGGTTTCGGGAGACCCAGTACTTC | CASSLGSGGFRETQYF | - | TRBJ2-5 | - | TRBV25-1 | 16
TGTGCCAGCAGCCACCGCCCGCCAGGTGGAGGCAGAGATACGCAGTATTTT | CASSHRPPGGGRDTQYF | - | TRBJ2-3 | - | TRBV7-9 | 17
TGTGCCAGCAGTGAATCTGGACTAGCGGGAGCCGAGCAGTACTTC | CASSESGLAGAEQYF | - | TRBJ2-7 | TRBD2 | TRBV25-1 | 15
TGTGCCAGCTCACCGCGACAGGCTGAAGCTTTCTTT | CASSPRQAEAFF | - | TRBJ1-1 | - | TRBV18 | 12
TGCGCCAGCAGCGGGGACTATGGTGGCTACACCTTC | CASSGDYGGYTF | once | TRBJ1-2 | - | TRBV5-1 | 12
TGTGCCAGCAGCTTAGACCCCGGACAGGGCCGCGAGCAGTACTTC | CASSLDPGQGREQYF | - | TRBJ2-7 | TRBD1 | TRBV7-2 | 15
TGCGCCAGCAGCTTAGGACTAGCGGGAGCCCAAGAGACCCAGTACTTC | CASSLGLAGAQETQYF | - | TRBJ2-5 | TRBD2 | TRBV5-1 | 16
TGTGCCAGCAGTCCCTCCTTGGGCGCTTGGACAGGCCGCCGAGGGGATGGCTACACCTTC | CASSPSLGAWTGRRGDGYTF | few | TRBJ1-2 | TRBD1 | TRBV28 | 20
TGTGCCAGCAGTGCGGTGGTAGCGGGGGGGCCGAAGACCCAGTACTTC | CASSAVVAGGPKTQYF | - | TRBJ2-5 | TRBD2 | TRBV2 | 16
TGTGCCAGTAGTATTAGGGGACAGGGCTACAATGAGCAGTTCTTC | CASSIRGQGYNEQFF | - | TRBJ2-1 | TRBD1 | TRBV19 | 15
TGTGCCAGCAGTCGGGCTAGCGGGACCGGGGAGCTGTTTTTT | CASSRASGTGELFF | - | TRBJ2-2 | TRBD2 | TRBV25-1 | 14
TGTGCCAGCAGCCAAGGCCGGGACAGGGAATGGGAAAAACTGTTTTTT | CASSQGRDREWEKLFF | once | TRBJ1-4 | TRBD1 | TRBV3-1/TRBV3-2 | 16
TGTGCCAGCTCACCCAACAGGGGGCCCTCTTCCGGGGAGCTGTTTTTT | CASSPNRGPSSGELFF | - | TRBJ2-2 | TRBD1 | TRBV18 | 16
TGTGCCAGCAGTTTCCGTTACAGGGGGGGTGAGCAGTTCTTC | CASSFRYRGGEQFF | - | TRBJ2-1 | - | TRBV28 | 14
TGTGCCAGCAGTGACGCTCAGGGTGGGCTAGCGGGCTACAATGAGCAGTTCTTC | CASSDAQGGLAGYNEQFF | - | TRBJ2-1 | TRBD2 | TRBV25-1 | 18
TGTGCCAGCAGCTTAGATTGGGCAGGGTCCGGGGAGCTGTTTTTT | CASSLDWAGSGELFF | - | TRBJ2-2 | - | TRBV11-2 | 15
TGTGCCAGCAGCCCGACTAGCGAGCGCACAGATACGCAGTATTTT | CASSPTSERTDTQYF | - | TRBJ2-3 | TRBD2 | TRBV3-1/TRBV3-2 | 15
TGTGCCAGCTCACCGGGAAGCGGAGGAGGGTCTGGGGGGCAGTTCTTC | CASSPGSGGGSGGQFF | - | TRBJ2-1 | - | TRBV18 | 16
TGCGCCAGCAGCTTGGGGGGGCCGGGTCAGCCCCAGCATTTT | CASSLGGPGQPQHF | few | TRBJ1-5 | - | TRBV5-1 | 14
TGTGCCAGCAGCTGGGGACTAGCGGGAGGCGAGCAGTACTTC | CASSWGLAGGEQYF | - | TRBJ2-7 | TRBD2 | TRBV7-2 | 14
TGTGCCAGCAGCGTCGCAGCGAACTCTGGAAACACCATATATTTT | CASSVAANSGNTIYF | - | TRBJ1-3 | - | TRBV9 | 15
TGTGCCAGCAGCTTGGGACTAGCGAACTACGAGCAGTACTTC | CASSLGLANYEQYF | - | TRBJ2-7 | TRBD2 | TRBV5-6 | 14
TGTGCCAGCAGTTCAAACCCCGGGACTAGCACCGGGGAGCTGTTTTTT | CASSSNPGTSTGELFF | once | TRBJ2-2 | TRBD2 | TRBV27 | 16